The source of this T cell receptor (beta chain) is a study of T cell responses to AZD1222 COVID-19 vaccine. For the study at large: Second doses were pooled across both intervals (about 4 or about 12 weeks). Study-level points and caveats: Nearly half of spike-specific TCRs reportedly go after variant regions that carry no mutations. Among the donors, most were white British and more were female, and clonal diversity was possibly underestimated. No day 14 peak samples; only post-peak repertoires were characterized.

V lost 4 bases to trimming and J lost 7 bases, with 15 bases between them. CDR3 size: 14 residues. The V gene's germline CDR1 is SGDLS and CDR2 YYNGEE. Details on this clone: What it binds is unknown.

Profiled with immunoSEQ multiplex PCR; TCRdb holds only in-frame clones, not every one. This repertoire shows roughly 140,000 clones, roughly 91% found once; its top ten account for 1.5% to 2%. This chain uses TRBV9 with TRBJ2-1; no definite D call. The clonotype was recovered from an adult in good health. The input for sequencing was peripheral blood, taken on day 0 of AZD1222 vaccination. The CDR3 nucleotides are TGTGCCAGCAGCCCTCGGTCCCCCTCGAATGAGCAGTTCTTC. Residues: CASSPRSPSNEQFF.